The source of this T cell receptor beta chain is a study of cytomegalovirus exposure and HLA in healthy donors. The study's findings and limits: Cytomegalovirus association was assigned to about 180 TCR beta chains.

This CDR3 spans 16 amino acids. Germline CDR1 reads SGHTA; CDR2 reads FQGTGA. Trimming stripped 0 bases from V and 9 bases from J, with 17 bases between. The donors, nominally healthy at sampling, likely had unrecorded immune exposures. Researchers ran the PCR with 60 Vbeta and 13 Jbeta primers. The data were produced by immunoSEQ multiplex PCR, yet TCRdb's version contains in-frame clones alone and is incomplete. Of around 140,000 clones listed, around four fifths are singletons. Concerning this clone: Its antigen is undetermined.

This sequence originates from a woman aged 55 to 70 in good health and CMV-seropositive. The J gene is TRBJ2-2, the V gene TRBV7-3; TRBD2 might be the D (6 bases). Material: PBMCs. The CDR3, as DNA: TGTGCCAGCAGCTTAACAGGGACTGTCCCTCTCCGGGAGCTGTTTTTT. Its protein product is CASSLTGTVPLRELFF.